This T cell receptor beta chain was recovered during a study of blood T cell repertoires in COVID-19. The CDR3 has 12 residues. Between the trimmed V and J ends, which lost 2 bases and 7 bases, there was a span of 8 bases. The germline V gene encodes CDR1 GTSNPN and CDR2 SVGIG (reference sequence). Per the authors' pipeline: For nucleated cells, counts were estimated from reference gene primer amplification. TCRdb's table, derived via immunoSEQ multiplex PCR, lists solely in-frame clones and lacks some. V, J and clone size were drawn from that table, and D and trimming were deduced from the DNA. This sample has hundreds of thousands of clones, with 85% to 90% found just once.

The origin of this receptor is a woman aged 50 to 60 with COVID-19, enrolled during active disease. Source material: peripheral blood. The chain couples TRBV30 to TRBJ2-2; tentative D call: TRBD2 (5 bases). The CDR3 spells CAWSSEVGELFF. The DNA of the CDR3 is TGTGCCTGGAGTTCGGAGGTCGGGGAGCTGTTTTTT.